This paragraph reports one T cell receptor beta chain. Which antigen it targets is not known. This may be a read error: a much more frequent sequence differs by one nucleotide. According to the germline V gene (reference sequence), CDR1 reads DFQATT and CDR2 reads SNEGSKA. V lost 3 bases and J lost 8 bases; the stretch between them is 17 bases long. Including the terminal cysteine and phenylalanine, the CDR3 comprises 14 residues. Kept here is only the CDR3 DNA, which spans 42 bases and is read in frame from base 1. Receptor libraries were prepared by PCR. Sequenced on an Illumina HiSeq 2500. To reduce PCR and sequencing biases, unique molecular identifiers were incorporated into the TCR beta cDNA libraries. Around 500,000 cDNA molecules were obtained for every 1 to 10 million input T cells, so each molecule roughly corresponded to one T cell. The patient libraries were prepared and sequenced with the same protocol used for the earlier healthy control dataset. Samples belonging to the same batch were prepared together, multiplexed and sequenced on a shared HiSeq lane. As for the authors' bioinformatics: MIGEC handled the raw barcoded reads, throwing out single-read molecular identifier groups before consensus assembly and CDR3 extraction. Clonotype tables were post-analysed with VDJtools, and diversity was normalized by down-sampling all datasets to the smallest sample size. Repertoire overlap clustering matched CDR3 amino acid but not nucleotide sequences to correct batch-related cross-sample contamination. TCRdb applied fastp at Q25 and MiXCR to the public reads, then kept only in-frame beta chains. Each entry merges the rows of one CDR3 protein and shows their most common DNA and genes. None of the V and J calls come from the authors' own analysis; TCRdb made them. This sample holds 700,000 to 800,000 distinct CDR3 sequences; about 32% were observed only once. Jointly, the top ten make up roughly 0.57% of the sample.

To demonstrate the VDJtools post-analysis software, the study profiled TCR beta repertoires from the peripheral blood of about 13 young patients with multiple sclerosis. The multiple sclerosis patients were children and adolescents between about 6 and 16 years of age. This record comes from a study of post-analysis software for immune sequencing data (dated by TCRdb to the mid-2010s). Study-wide context: The recorded disease courses included relapsing-remitting, secondary progressive and progressive-relapsing multiple sclerosis, and some patients had no subtype annotation. The multiple sclerosis patient repertoires were compared with 11 previously published healthy control repertoires from donors aged roughly 6 to 27 years. A subset of samples was prepared in parallel using single-end sample barcoding, then pooled and co-amplified after Illumina adapter ligation.

What the authors observed across the whole study: Direct clustering with F measure revealed strong co-clustering of samples prepared in the same batch, which led to a batch-effect correction. The multiple sclerosis patient group was slightly younger than the control group. Compared with controls, multiple sclerosis patients had significantly lower normalized Chao1 diversity, a finding suggesting substantial peripheral T-cell clonal expansion. Significantly higher frequencies in patients than in controls were found for five TRBV segments, including TRBV5-6, TRBV5-1 and TRBV20-1.

The chain is made from TRBV20-1 and TRBJ2-1, with no confident D gene call. This sequence was found in a girl between 10 and 17 years old with multiple sclerosis. The sample comprised blood. The DNA sequence is as follows: TGCAGTGCTAGTGGCCTAGTGTCGGTTGATGAGCAGTTCTTC. The resulting protein is CSASGLVSVDEQFF.